This T cell receptor beta chain originates from a study of T cells in Graves' hyperthyroidism and ophthalmopathy. Study in general: Once the initial diagnosis was made, peripheral blood was obtained before any treatment.

The study excluded patients with uncontrolled infection, other autoimmune disease, pregnancy or lactation. The source of the PBMCs was 8 to 10 ml of fresh peripheral blood. The germline gives CDR1 DFQATT, CDR2 SNEGSKA (reference sequence). The V and J ends lost 0 bases and 2 bases respectively, with 19 bases between them. The CDR3 is 18 residues long. Template material for amplifying TCR beta CDR3 regions consisted of RNA transcripts. The HTBI set primed first-round TCR CDR3 RT-PCR. TCRdb reanalysed the multiplex PCR reads using MiXCR and keeps one entry per CDR3 protein. The table includes 350,000 or so distinct CDR3 sequences, about 18% detected once.

Sequenced material: blood. This sequence was found in a woman in her twenties or thirties with Graves' hyperthyroidism that later progressed to Graves' ophthalmopathy. The chain uses TRBV20-1 and TRBJ2-2; D is possibly TRBD1 or TRBD2 (5 bases each). As DNA, the CDR3 is TGCAGTGCTAGAGATGTCCGCGTTGTAGGGGACAACACCGGGGAGCTGTTTTTT. Protein sequence: CSARDVRVVGDNTGELFF.